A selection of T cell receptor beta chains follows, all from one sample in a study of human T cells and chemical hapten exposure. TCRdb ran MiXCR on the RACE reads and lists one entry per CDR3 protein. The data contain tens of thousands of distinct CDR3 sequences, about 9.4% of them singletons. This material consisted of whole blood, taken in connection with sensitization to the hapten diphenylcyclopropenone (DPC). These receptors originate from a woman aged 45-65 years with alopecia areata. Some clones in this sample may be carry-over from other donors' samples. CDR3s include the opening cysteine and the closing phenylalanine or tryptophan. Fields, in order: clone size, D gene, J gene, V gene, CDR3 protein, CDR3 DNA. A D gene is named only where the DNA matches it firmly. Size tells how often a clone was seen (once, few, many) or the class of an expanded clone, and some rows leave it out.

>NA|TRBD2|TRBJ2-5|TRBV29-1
CSVESSGQETQYF
TGCAGCGTGGAATCTAGCGGCCAAGAGACCCAGTACTTC
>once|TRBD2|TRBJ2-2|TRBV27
CASSLLTSGFLNTGELFF
TGTGCCAGCAGTTTATTGACTAGCGGGTTCCTGAACACCGGGGAGCTGTTTTTT
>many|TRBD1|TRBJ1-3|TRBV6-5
CASSRDPKGAARNTIYF
TGTGCCAGCAGTCGCGATCCGAAGGGGGCGGCTCGAAACACCATATATTTT
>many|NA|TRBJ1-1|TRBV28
CASSSPQGLLNTEAFF
TGTGCCAGCAGTTCCCCCCAGGGACTTTTGAACACTGAAGCTTTCTTT
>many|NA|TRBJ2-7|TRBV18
CASSPRSVSPPYEQYF
TGTGCCAGCTCCCCCCGCTCAGTGTCTCCCCCCTACGAGCAGTACTTC
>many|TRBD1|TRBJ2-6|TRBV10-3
CASRDSRSGANVLTF
TGTGCCTCCCGGGACAGCCGCTCTGGGGCCAACGTCCTGACTTTC
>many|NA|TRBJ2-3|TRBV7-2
CASSLASIRNHWF
TGTGCCAGCAGCTTAGCATCGATTCGGAATCATTGGTTT
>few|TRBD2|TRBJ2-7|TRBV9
CASSVGTSGRAQEQYF
TGTGCCAGCAGCGTAGGGACTAGCGGGAGGGCCCAGGAGCAGTACTTC
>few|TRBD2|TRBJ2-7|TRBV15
CATSRERASGTYEQYF
TGTGCCACCAGCAGAGAGAGGGCTAGCGGGACCTACGAGCAGTACTTC
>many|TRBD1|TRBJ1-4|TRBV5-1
CASSPGQGNEKLFF
TGCGCCAGCAGCCCGGGACAGGGGAATGAAAAACTGTTTTTT
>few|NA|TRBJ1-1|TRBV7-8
CASSRIGHGEMTEAFF
TGTGCCAGCAGCCGAATTGGACACGGCGAGATGACTGAAGCTTTCTTT
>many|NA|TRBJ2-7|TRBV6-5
CASSYTDLARGEQYF
TGTGCCAGCAGTTACACTGATCTAGCCCGAGGCGAGCAGTACTTC
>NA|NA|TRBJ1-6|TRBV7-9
CASSPSGESPLHF
TGTGCCAGCAGCCCAAGCGGGGAATCACCCCTCCACTTT
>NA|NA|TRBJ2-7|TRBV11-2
CASSNRVEQYF
TGTGCCAGCAGCAACCGTGTCGAGCAGTACTTC
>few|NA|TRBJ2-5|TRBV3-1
CASSQDVLVEVQETQYF
TGTGCCAGCAGCCAAGATGTGCTAGTAGAGGTCCAAGAGACCCAGTACTTC
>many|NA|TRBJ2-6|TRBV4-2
CASSQGNKGSGANVLTF
TGTGCCAGCAGCCAAGGAAACAAGGGGAGCGGGGCCAACGTCCTGACTTTC
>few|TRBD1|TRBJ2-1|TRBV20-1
CSAYRGQGFNEQFF
TGCAGTGCTTACCGGGGACAGGGATTCAATGAGCAGTTCTTC
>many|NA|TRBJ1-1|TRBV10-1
CASSDPSDGNTEAFF
TGCGCCAGCAGTGACCCATCGGATGGGAACACTGAAGCTTTCTTT
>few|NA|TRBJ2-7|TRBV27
CASTPYGNEQYF
TGTGCCAGCACCCCCTACGGGAATGAGCAGTACTTC
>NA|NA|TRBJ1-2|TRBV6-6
CASRTAGQNNYGYTF
TGTGCCAGCAGAACCGCAGGGCAAAACAACTATGGCTACACCTTC
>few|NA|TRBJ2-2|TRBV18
CASSPPTGARAGELFF
TGTGCCAGCTCACCACCGACGGGAGCAAGGGCCGGGGAGCTGTTTTTT
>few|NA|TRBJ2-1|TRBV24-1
CATSTGRDEQFF
TGTGCCACTTCAACAGGGCGGGATGAGCAGTTCTTC